The 26 T cell receptor beta chains below come from one sample, sequenced in a study of T cell repertoires in cytomegalovirus infection. The antigens these receptors bind are not known. TCRdb passed the reads through MiXCR, listing each CDR3 protein once. The table lists 450,000 to 600,000 distinct CDR3 sequences, under 45% of them singletons. The material sequenced was cultured PBMCs, taken from culture after CMV antigen stimulation. Source of these receptors: a human donor in good health (CMV status not recorded). Some clones in this sample may be carry-over from other donors' samples.

The chain has TRBV6-6 and TRBJ2-7; D remains ambiguous. CDR3 length: 13 residues. Trimming removed 7 bases from V and 2 bases from J, with 12 bases in between. Germline CDR1 is MNHNY and CDR2 is SVGAGI (reference sequence). The CDR3 nucleotides read TGTGCCAGCAAGGAACTATTCGCCTACGAGCAGTACTTC. It codes for CASKELFAYEQYF.

Only a few counts were recorded for this clonotype. The J gene is TRBJ2-2, the V gene TRBV7-6, with D unclear. Germline V gene data show CDR1 as SGHVS and CDR2 as FNYEAQ. Trimming stripped 5 bases from V and 6 bases from J, with 13 bases between. The CDR3 has 14 residues. The CDR3, as DNA: TGTGCCAGCAGCGCCCCGAGTAGGGCCGGGGAGCTGTTTTTT. The encoded protein is CASSAPSRAGELFF.

This chain connects TRBV20-1 to TRBJ2-1; D not certain. The CDR3 runs to 15 residues. The germline V gene has CDR1 DFQATT and CDR2 SNEGSKA (reference sequence). The ends were cut back, 2 bases at V and 9 bases at J, with 20 bases in the middle. The CDR3 region is CSARSSNGKIGEQFF. CDR3 in DNA: TGCAGTGCTAGAAGCTCCAACGGCAAGATCGGTGAGCAGTTCTTC.

This rearrangement joins TRBV11-2 to TRBJ1-2; TRBD1 matches 8 bases. This CDR3 has 13 residues. Per germline, CDR1 SGHAT and CDR2 FQNNGV. With V trimmed by 5 bases and J by 4 bases, 3 bases remained unmatched. The CDR3 loop reads CASSQTGAYGYTF. The CDR3 DNA is TGTGCCAGCAGCCAGACAGGGGCCTATGGCTACACCTTC.

This chain uses TRBV6-4 with TRBJ2-7; D is undetermined. Germline CDR1 and CDR2: MRHNA and SNTAGT. Trimming pared 2 bases from V and 5 bases from J, leaving 22 bases between. The CDR3 is 17 amino acids. CDR3 in amino acids: CASSDPWVLPNRHEQYF. The CDR3 DNA reads TGTGCCAGCAGTGACCCATGGGTACTACCGAATCGGCACGAGCAGTACTTC.

The V and J genes are TRBV27 and TRBJ1-1, with D maybe TRBD1 (6 bases). The V end lost 6 bases, the J end lost 1 base, and 15 bases lay between the germline ends. The CDR3 extends over 15 amino acids. Germline V lookup: CDR1 MNHEY, CDR2 SMNVEV (reference sequence). The CDR3 protein is CASSRQGGGNTEAFF. In DNA, the CDR3 is TGTGCCAGCAGCAGGCAGGGAGGGGGGAACACTGAAGCTTTCTTT.

J is TRBJ2-7 and V is TRBV5-1, with 9 bases matching TRBD1. CDR1 and CDR2 from the germline V gene are SGHRS and YFSETQ. The CDR3 totals 16 residues. V trimming: 4 bases; J trimming: 5 bases; junction bases outside the gene matches: 13. CDR3 region: CASSTAGPGTGNEQYF. The CDR3 region has the DNA TGCGCCAGCAGCACCGCGGGCCCCGGGACAGGGAACGAGCAGTACTTC.

The sample holds a few counts of this clonotype. The J gene is TRBJ2-3, the V gene TRBV12-3 or TRBV12-4; 8 bases fit TRBD1. With 6 bases clipped from V and 1 base from J, the junction kept 3 bases outside the gene matches. This CDR3 contains 14 residues. For the CDR3, the DNA is TGTGCCAGCAGGAAACAGGGGGGCACAGATACGCAGTATTTT. This gives the protein CASRKQGGTDTQYF.

V gene TRBV18 combines with J gene TRBJ2-5, with D tentatively TRBD2 (5 bases). V was clipped by 2 bases and J by 5 bases, with 12 bases between them. CDR3 length: 14 amino acids. The germline V gene encodes CDR1 KGHSH and CDR2 LQKENI. CDR3 DNA sequence: TGTGCCAGCTCACCAGAGATGAGGGTTGAGACCCAGTACTTC. Translated: CASSPEMRVETQYF.

This rearrangement joins TRBV10-3 to TRBJ2-7; weak D call: TRBD2 (6 bases). CDR1 and CDR2 from the germline V gene are ENHRY and SYGVKD. This CDR3 region has 14 residues. V shed 4 bases and J shed 5 bases, with 15 bases lying between them. This CDR3 reads CAISAGAFLDEQYF. In DNA form, the CDR3 reads TGTGCCATCAGTGCGGGAGCTTTTCTGGACGAGCAGTACTTC.

This chain uses TRBV27 with TRBJ2-1; TRBD1 might be the D (6 bases). Trimming cost V 7 bases and J 3 bases, with 19 bases left between them. In germline, CDR1 is MNHEY, CDR2 SMNVEV (reference sequence). CDR3 length: 16 residues. The CDR3 here is CASMTGQLPGYNEQFF. CDR3 bases: TGTGCCAGCATGACAGGTCAACTCCCGGGCTACAATGAGCAGTTCTTC.

The table lists this clonotype with a few counts. This chain connects TRBV4-1 to TRBJ2-7, with TRBD2 matching 12 bases. Germline CDR1 and CDR2: MGHRA and YSYEKL. The CDR3 consists of 17 residues. Trimming removed 1 base from V and 5 bases from J; junction bases left unmatched: 9. CDR3 in DNA: TGCGCCAGCAGCCAAGTTCCCCCGACTAGCGGGAGCGACGAGCAGTACTTC. Residues: CASSQVPPTSGSDEQYF.

For this clonotype: This is likely a read error, given that the CDR3 carries no conserved phenylalanine or tryptophan at its end. The chain uses TRBV7-2 and TRBJ1-2; tentative D call: TRBD1 (5 bases). V was cut by 1 base and J by 4 bases, with 13 bases left in between. This CDR3 is 15 amino acids long. Germline V CDR1 and CDR2: SGHTA, FQGNSA. The CDR3 DNA follows: TGTGCCAGCAGCTTAGTAACCCGGGGCGCCTATGGCTACACCGTC. Its translation is CASSLVTRGAYGYTV.

The J gene is TRBJ1-4, the V gene TRBV6-2 or TRBV6-3, with D perhaps TRBD1 (5 bases). Trimming removed 0 bases from V and 6 bases from J, with 11 bases in between. This CDR3 is 15 amino acids long. Germline loops: CDR1 MNHEY, CDR2 SVGEGT. This CDR3 is CASSYSRGLDEKLFF. The DNA for the CDR3 is TGTGCCAGCAGTTACTCGAGGGGCCTGGATGAAAAACTGTTTTTT.

This clonotype was recorded a few times. The rearrangement links TRBV10-1 to TRBJ2-7, with no clear D. The CDR3 is 16 residues long. V lost 0 bases and J lost 3, with 15 bases in between. Germline CDR1 is WNHNN and CDR2 is SYGVQD (reference sequence). The CDR3 coding sequence is TGCGCCAGCAGTGAGTCGAAGTCAGCGCTAATCTACGAGCAGTACTTC. Translating it yields CASSESKSALIYEQYF.

The gene calls are TRBV7-4 and TRBJ2-7, with TRBD2 matching over 9 bases. The CDR3 consists of 16 residues. CDR1 SGHVT and CDR2 SQSDAQ come from the germline V gene. J lost 0 bases, V lost 5 bases, and 8 bases had no gene match. The CDR3, as DNA: TGTGCCAGCAGCGAAGGAGGTAGCGGGAGCTCCTACGAGCAGTACTTC. This translates into CASSEGGSGSSYEQYF.

J is TRBJ2-7 and V is TRBV19; 7 nucleotides line up with TRBD1. The CDR3 is 14 residues long. Germline CDR1 and CDR2: LNHDA and SQIVND (reference sequence). Unmatched junction bases numbered 8, after V lost 6 bases and J lost 3 bases. The CDR3: CASSLQGTVYEQYF. The CDR3 nucleotides are TGTGCCAGTAGCTTACAGGGGACAGTCTACGAGCAGTACTTC. Based on the CDR3 plus reference TRBV19 and TRBJ2-7, the full variable domain is DGGITQSPKYLFRKEGQNVTLSCEQNLNHDAMYWYRQDPGQGLRLIYYSQIVNDFQKGDIAEGYSVSREKKESFPLTVTSAQKNPTAFYLCASSLQGTVYEQYFGPGTRLTVT.

The CDR3 DNA is TGTGCCAGCAGCTTCACAGCGGGAACCTACAATGAGCAGTTCTTC. Protein product: CASSFTAGTYNEQFF. This chain links TRBV11-2 with TRBJ2-1; 7 nucleotides match TRBD2. Trimming at V came to 3 bases and at J to 2 bases, leaving 4 bases not matched to a gene. The CDR3 loop spans 15 amino acids. Germline V gene lookup returns CDR1 SGHAT and CDR2 FQNNGV.

The chain combines TRBV2 with TRBJ1-5; D not certain. Germline assignment: CDR1 SNHLY and CDR2 FYNNEI. Trimming stripped 6 bases from V and 2 bases from J, with 11 bases between. The CDR3 is 14 residues long. CDR3 DNA sequence: TGTGCCAGCAGCCCTCAGAGTGGCAATCAGCCCCAGCATTTT. The encoded protein is CASSPQSGNQPQHF.

The rearrangement links TRBV7-9 to TRBJ1-5, with D unclear. Deletions cut 4 bases from V and 5 bases from J, with 12 bases between. The germline CDR1 and CDR2 sequences are SEHNR and FQNEAQ (reference sequence). This CDR3 has 14 amino acids. The CDR3 protein is CASSSSAEDQPQHF. The CDR3 region has the DNA TGTGCCAGCAGCTCGTCCGCGGAGGATCAGCCCCAGCATTTT.

This clonotype was detected a few times. The V gene is TRBV6-2 or TRBV6-3, the J gene TRBJ1-2; D uncertain. Germline V gene sequence: CDR1 MNHEY, CDR2 SVGEGT. The V end lost 0 bases, the J end lost 8 bases, and 10 bases lay between the germline ends. The CDR3 sequence is 13 residues long. CDR3 sequence: CASSYSSSVGYTF. Here the CDR3 DNA reads TGTGCCAGCAGTTACTCGAGCTCCGTGGGCTACACCTTC.

The V and J genes are TRBV19 and TRBJ1-1; 9 bases agree with TRBD1. The germline V gene has CDR1 LNHDA and CDR2 SQIVND (reference sequence). There are 14 residues in the CDR3. Unmatched junction bases numbered 7, after V lost 5 bases and J lost 6 bases. CDR3 protein: CASSLGQGGPEAFF. CDR3 in DNA: TGTGCCAGTAGTCTGGGACAGGGTGGCCCTGAAGCTTTCTTT.

The chain uses TRBV6-5 and TRBJ2-3; tentatively, D is TRBD1 (6 bases). Germline CDR1 and CDR2: MNHEY and SVGAGI. This CDR3 is 15 amino acids long. With 0 bases removed from V and 5 bases from J, the gap between germline ends came to 12 bases. As DNA, the CDR3 is TGTGCCAGCAGTTACTCCCCACAGGGTCAAGATACGCAGTATTTT. It is translated as CASSYSPQGQDTQYF.

Ten or more counts support this clonotype. The CDR3 DNA sequence: TGTGCCAGCAGCCTACCGCCAACAAGGGTCGGCACTGAAGCTTTCTTT. Its protein is CASSLPPTRVGTEAFF. V and J are TRBV6-5 and TRBJ1-1; D unclear. The V and J ends lost 6 bases and 4 bases respectively, with 21 bases between them. The CDR3 is 16 residues long. CDR1 is MNHEY and CDR2 is SVGAGI in the germline V gene.

This clonotype was seen repeatedly, ten times or more. The gene calls are TRBV7-2 and TRBJ2-1, with D unresolved. Trimming took off 1 base at V and 2 bases at J, with 12 bases between the two ends. Looked up from germline, CDR1 is SGHTA and CDR2 is FQGNSA. The CDR3 covers 16 residues. The CDR3 DNA follows: TGTGCCAGCAGCTTAGAGTCCCAGGCAACCTACAATGAGCAGTTCTTC. Amino acids: CASSLESQATYNEQFF.

The V call is TRBV7-9, the J call TRBJ1-2; D is unclear. The CDR3 covers 13 residues. CDR1 is SEHNR and CDR2 is FQNEAQ in the germline V gene (reference sequence). The V end was cut by 7 bases, the J end by 7 bases, with 16 bases between. The DNA of the CDR3 is TGTGCCAGCACCGGCACGGGAGTTGGTGGCTACACCTTC. It yields the protein CASTGTGVGGYTF.